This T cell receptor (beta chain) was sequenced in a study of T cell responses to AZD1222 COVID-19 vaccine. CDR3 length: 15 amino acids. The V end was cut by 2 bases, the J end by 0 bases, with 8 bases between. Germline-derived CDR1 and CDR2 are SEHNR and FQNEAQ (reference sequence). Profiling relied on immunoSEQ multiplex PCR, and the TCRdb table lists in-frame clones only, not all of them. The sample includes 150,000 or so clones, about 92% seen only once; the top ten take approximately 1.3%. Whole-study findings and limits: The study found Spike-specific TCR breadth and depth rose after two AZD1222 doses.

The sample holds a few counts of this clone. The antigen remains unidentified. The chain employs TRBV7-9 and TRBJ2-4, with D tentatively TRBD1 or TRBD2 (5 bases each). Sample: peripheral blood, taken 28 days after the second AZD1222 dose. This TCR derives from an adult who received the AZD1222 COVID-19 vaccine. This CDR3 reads CASSLPGLAKNIQYF. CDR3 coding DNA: TGTGCCAGCAGCTTACCGGGGCTAGCCAAAAACATTCAGTACTTC.